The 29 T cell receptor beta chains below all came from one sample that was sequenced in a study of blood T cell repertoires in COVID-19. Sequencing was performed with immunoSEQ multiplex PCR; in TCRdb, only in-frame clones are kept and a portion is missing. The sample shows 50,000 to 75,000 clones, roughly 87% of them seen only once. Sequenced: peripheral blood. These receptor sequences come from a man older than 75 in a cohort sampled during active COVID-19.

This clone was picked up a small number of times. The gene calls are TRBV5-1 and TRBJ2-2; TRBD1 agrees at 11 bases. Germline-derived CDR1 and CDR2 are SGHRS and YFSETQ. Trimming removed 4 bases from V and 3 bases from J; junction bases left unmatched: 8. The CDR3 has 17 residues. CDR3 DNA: TGCGCCAGCAGCACCGGACAGGGGGCTCCGGACACCGGGGAGCTGTTTTTT. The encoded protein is CASSTGQGAPDTGELFF.

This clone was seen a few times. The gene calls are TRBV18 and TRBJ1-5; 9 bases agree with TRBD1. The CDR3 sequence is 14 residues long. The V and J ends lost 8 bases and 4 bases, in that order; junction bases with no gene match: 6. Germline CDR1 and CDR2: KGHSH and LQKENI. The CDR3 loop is CASTGTGINQPQHF. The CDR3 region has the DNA TGTGCCAGCACTGGGACAGGGATTAATCAGCCCCAGCATTTT.

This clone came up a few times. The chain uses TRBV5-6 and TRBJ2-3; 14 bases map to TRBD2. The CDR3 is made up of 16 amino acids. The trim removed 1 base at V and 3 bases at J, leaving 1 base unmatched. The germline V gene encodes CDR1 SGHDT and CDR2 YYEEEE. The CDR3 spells CASSLRLAGGTDTQYF. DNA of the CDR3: TGTGCCAGCAGCTTGAGACTAGCGGGAGGGACAGATACGCAGTATTTT.

In DNA, the CDR3 is TGTGCCAGCAGCTTGGGGCAAAACTATGGCTACACCTTC. Residues: CASSLGQNYGYTF. The rearrangement uses TRBV5-5 and TRBJ1-2; D uncertain. Trimming left V 0 bases short and J 2 bases short, with 5 bases between. CDR3 length: 13 amino acids. Germline V gene lookup returns CDR1 SGHKS and CDR2 YYEKEE (reference sequence).

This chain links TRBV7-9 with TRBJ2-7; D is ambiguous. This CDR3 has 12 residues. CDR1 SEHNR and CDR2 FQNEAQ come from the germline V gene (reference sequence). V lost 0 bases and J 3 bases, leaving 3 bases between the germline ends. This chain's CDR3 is CASSLALYEQYF. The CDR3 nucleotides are TGTGCCAGCAGCTTAGCCCTCTACGAGCAGTACTTC.

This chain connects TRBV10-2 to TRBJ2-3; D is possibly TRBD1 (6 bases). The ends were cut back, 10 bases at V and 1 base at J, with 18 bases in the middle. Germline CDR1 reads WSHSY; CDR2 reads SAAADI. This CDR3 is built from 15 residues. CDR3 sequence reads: CATHIGPGGTDTQYF. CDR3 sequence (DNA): TGCGCCACCCATATAGGCCCAGGGGGCACAGATACGCAGTATTTT.

CDR3 in amino acids: CASSQGAFDSNQPQHF. As DNA, the CDR3 is TGTGCCAGCAGCCAAGGGGCGTTCGATAGCAATCAGCCCCAGCATTTT. The V and J genes are TRBV4-2 and TRBJ1-5; D is uncertain. The length of the CDR3 is 16 residues. Germline CDR1 reads LGHNA; CDR2 reads YNFKEQ. With 1 base removed from V and 0 bases from J, the gap between germline ends came to 10 bases.

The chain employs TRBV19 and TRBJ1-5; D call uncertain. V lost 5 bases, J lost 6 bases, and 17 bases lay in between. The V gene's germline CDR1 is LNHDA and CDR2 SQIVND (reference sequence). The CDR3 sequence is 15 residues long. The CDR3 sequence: CASSPNHYRSQPQHF. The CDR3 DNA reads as TGTGCCAGTAGTCCCAACCACTACCGATCTCAGCCCCAGCATTTT.

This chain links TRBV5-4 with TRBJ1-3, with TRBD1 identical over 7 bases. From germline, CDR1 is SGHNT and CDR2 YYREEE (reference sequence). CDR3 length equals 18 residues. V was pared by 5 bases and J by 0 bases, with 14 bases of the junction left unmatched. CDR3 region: CASSLGPTGQNSGNTIYF. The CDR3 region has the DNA TGTGCCAGCAGTCTCGGACCGACAGGGCAGAACTCTGGAAACACCATATATTTT.

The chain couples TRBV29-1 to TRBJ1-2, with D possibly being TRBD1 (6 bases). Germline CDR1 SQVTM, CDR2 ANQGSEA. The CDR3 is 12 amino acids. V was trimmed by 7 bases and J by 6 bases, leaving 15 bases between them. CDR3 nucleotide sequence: TGCAGCGCAGACAGGAGCACCCATGGCTACACCTTC. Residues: CSADRSTHGYTF.

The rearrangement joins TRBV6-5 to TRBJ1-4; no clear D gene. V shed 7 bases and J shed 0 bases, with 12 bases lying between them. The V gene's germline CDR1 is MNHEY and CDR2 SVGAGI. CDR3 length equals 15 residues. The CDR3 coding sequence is TGTGCCAGCAAAGACATGGGAGCAACTAATGAAAAACTGTTTTTT. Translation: CASKDMGATNEKLFF.

CDR3 nucleotide sequence: TGTGCCAGCAGCTCCCCTGGGGACAGGGGGTATTATGGCTACACCTTC. Amino acids: CASSSPGDRGYYGYTF. The chain carries TRBV5-4 and TRBJ1-2, with 11 positions matching TRBD1. Losses at the gene ends were 3 bases for V and 5 bases for J; bases not matched to a gene: 9. This CDR3 spans 16 amino acids. Germline loops: CDR1 SGHNT, CDR2 YYREEE (reference sequence). The whole variable domain, filled in from reference TRBV5-4 and TRBJ1-2, reads ETGVTQSPTHLIKTRGQQVTLRCSSQSGHNTVSWYQQALGQGPQFIFQYYREEENGRGNFPPRFSGLQFPNYSSELNVNALELDDSALYLCASSSPGDRGYYGYTFGSGTRLTVV.

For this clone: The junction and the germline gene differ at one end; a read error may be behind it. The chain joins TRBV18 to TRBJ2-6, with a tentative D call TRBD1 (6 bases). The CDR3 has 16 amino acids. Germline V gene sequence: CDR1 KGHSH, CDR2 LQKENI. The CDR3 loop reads CASSKKDSSAANVLTF. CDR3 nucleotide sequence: TGTGCCAGCTCAAAGAAGGACAGTTCTGCGGCCAACGTCCTGACTTTC.

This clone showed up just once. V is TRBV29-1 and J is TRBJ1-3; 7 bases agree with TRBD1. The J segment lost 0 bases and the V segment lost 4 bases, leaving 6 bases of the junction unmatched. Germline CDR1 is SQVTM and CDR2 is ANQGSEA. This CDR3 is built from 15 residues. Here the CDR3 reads CSVVGGQTSGNTIYF. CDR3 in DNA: TGCAGCGTTGTCGGGGGACAGACCTCTGGAAACACCATATATTTT.

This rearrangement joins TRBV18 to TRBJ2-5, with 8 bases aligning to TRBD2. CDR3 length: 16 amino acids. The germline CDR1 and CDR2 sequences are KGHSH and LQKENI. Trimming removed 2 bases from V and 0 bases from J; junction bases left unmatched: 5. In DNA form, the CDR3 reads TGTGCCAGCTCACCATCGCCTAGCGGGTACCAAGAGACCCAGTACTTC. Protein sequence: CASSPSPSGYQETQYF.

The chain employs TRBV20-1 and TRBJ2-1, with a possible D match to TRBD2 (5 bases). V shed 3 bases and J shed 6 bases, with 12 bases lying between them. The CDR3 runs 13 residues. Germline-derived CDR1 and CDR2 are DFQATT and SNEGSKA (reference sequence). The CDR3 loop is CSASSGIPNEQFF. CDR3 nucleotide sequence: TGCAGTGCTAGTTCGGGAATCCCCAATGAGCAGTTCTTC.

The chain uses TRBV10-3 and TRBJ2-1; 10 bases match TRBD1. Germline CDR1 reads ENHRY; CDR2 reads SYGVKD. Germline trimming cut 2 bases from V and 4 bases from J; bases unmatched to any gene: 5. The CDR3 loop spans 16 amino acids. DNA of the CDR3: TGTGCCATCAGTGAGACGGGGACAGGGGAGTACAATGAGCAGTTCTTC. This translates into CAISETGTGEYNEQFF.

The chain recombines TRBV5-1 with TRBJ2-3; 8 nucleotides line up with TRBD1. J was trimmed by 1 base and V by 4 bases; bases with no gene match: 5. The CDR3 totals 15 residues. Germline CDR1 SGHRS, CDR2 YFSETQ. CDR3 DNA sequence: TGCGCCAGCAGCCTCCAGGGGGCTGGCACAGATACGCAGTATTTT. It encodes CASSLQGAGTDTQYF.

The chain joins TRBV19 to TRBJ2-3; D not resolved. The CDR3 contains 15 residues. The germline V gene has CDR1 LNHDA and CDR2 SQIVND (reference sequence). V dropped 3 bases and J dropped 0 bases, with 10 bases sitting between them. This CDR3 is CASSIYASSTDTQYF. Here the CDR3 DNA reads TGTGCCAGTAGTATTTACGCGTCTAGCACAGATACGCAGTATTTT.

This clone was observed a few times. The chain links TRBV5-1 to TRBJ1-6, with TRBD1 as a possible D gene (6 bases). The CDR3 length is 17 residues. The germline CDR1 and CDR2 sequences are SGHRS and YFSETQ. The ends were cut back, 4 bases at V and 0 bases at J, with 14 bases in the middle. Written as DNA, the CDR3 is TGCGCCAGCAGCGAAGGGACACTGAGCTCCTATAATTCACCCCTCCACTTT. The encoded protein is CASSEGTLSSYNSPLHF. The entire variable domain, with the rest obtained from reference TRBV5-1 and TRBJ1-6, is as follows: KAGVTQTPRYLIKTRGQQVTLSCSPISGHRSVSWYQQTPGQGLQFLFEYFSETQRNKGNFPGRFSGRQFSNSRSEMNVSTLELGDSALYLCASSEGTLSSYNSPLHFGNGTRLTVT.

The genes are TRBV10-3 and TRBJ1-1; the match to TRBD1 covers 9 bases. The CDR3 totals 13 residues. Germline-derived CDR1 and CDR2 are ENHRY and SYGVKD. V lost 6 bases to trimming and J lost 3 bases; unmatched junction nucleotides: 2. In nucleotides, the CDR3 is TGTGCCATCAGGGGACAGGGTCACACTGAAGCTTTCTTT. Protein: CAIRGQGHTEAFF.

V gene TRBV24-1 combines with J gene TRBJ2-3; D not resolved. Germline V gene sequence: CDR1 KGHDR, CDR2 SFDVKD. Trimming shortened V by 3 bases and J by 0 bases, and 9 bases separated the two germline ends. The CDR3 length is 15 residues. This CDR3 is CATSDPTTSTDTQYF. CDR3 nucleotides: TGTGCCACCAGTGATCCAACCACTAGCACAGATACGCAGTATTTT.

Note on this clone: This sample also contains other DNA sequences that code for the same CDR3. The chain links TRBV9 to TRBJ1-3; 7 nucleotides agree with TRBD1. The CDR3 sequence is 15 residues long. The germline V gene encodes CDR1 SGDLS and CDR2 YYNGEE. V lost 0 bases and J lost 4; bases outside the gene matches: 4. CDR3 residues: CASSVGQGAGNTIYF. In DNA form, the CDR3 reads TGTGCCAGCAGCGTAGGACAGGGAGCGGGAAACACCATATATTTT.

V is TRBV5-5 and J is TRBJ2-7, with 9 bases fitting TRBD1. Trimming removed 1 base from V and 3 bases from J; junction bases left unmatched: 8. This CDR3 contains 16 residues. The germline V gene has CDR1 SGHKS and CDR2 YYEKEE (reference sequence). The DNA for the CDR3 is TGTGCCAGCAGCTTGAGAATCCCGGGACAGGGCTACGAGCAGTACTTC. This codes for CASSLRIPGQGYEQYF.

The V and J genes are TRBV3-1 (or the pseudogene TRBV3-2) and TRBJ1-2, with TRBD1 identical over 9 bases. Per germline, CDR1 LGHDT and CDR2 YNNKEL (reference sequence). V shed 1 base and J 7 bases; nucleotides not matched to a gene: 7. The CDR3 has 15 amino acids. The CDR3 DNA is TGTGCCAGCAGCCAAGTAGTGACAGGGGGATTTGGCTACACCTTC. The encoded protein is CASSQVVTGGFGYTF.

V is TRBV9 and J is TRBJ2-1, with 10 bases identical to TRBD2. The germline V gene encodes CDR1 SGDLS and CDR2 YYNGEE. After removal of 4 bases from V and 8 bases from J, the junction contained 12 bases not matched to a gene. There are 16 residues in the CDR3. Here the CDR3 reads CASSQPGLAGADEQFF. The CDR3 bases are TGTGCCAGCAGCCAACCTGGGCTAGCGGGGGCGGATGAGCAGTTCTTC.

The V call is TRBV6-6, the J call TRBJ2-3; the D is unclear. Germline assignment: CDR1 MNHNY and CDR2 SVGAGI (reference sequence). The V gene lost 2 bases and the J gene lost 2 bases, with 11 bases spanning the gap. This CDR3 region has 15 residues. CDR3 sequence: CASSYGPKDTDTQYF. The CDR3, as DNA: TGTGCCAGCAGTTACGGGCCGAAGGACACAGATACGCAGTATTTT.

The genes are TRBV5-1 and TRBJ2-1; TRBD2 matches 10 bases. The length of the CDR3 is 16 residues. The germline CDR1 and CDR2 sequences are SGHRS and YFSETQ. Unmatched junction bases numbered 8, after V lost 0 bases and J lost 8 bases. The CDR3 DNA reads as TGCGCCAGCAGCTTGGGCGCTAGCGGGAGCATGCATGAGCAGTTCTTC. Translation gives CASSLGASGSMHEQFF. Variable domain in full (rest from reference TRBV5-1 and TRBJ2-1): KAGVTQTPRYLIKTRGQQVTLSCSPISGHRSVSWYQQTPGQGLQFLFEYFSETQRNKGNFPGRFSGRQFSNSRSEMNVSTLELGDSALYLCASSLGASGSMHEQFFGPGTRLTVL.

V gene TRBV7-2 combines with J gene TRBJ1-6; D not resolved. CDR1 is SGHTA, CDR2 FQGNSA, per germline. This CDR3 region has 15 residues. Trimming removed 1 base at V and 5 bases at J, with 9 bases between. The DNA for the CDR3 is TGTGCCAGCAGCTTAGGAGGGAGTCATAATTCACCCCTCCACTTT. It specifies CASSLGGSHNSPLHF.